This T cell receptor beta chain was recovered during a study of identical twins listed by TCRdb under 2016. Broadly, across the study: The study deep-sequenced TCR alpha and beta repertoires from monozygotic twins, unrelated adults of various ages and cord blood to test whether fetal clonotypes persist. To rule out contamination, replicate twin experiments were performed at different times with different library preparation protocols. Broad study findings and their caveats: Compared with coincidental sharing between unrelated individuals, an excess of low generation-probability sequences was observed among out-of-frame TCR alpha sequences shared between twins. Fewer insertions were carried by abundant cord blood beta clonotypes, a similar but weaker trend appeared in young adult naive repertoires, and no such trend appeared in memory repertoires. Out-of-frame TCR alpha sharing in monozygotic twins was systematically underestimated by recombination models, whereas sharing between unrelated individuals was in agreement with the recombination models. Zero-insertion analyses could be partly confounded by invariant T cells such as MAIT and iNKT, though diverse VJ usage argued against such confounding for most clonotypes. The excess sharing between twins in beta out-of-frame sequences was weaker because fewer shared sequences reduced the signal-to-noise ratio. Because the same donors could not be followed over many years, the conclusions depended on cross-sectional statistical analysis.

Every donor in the study was a healthy Caucasian. The twin cohort comprised three pairs of female monozygotic twins, all aged roughly 18 to 30 years. Positive isolation kits from Invitrogen were used to isolate the CD4+ and CD8+ T cell populations. Cut back by 4 bases and 0 bases, the V and J ends lie 11 bases apart. CDR1 and CDR2, per the germline V gene, are MDHEN and SYDVKM. Taken from cysteine to phenylalanine, the CDR3 has 15 residues. The read is trimmed to its CDR3 DNA, 45 bases read in frame from base 1. For this clonotype: The clone's antigen remains unknown. Within one base of it there is no much larger clone, and no base qualities were kept.

Preparation of the library involved 5' RACE. The run used an Illumina HiSeq 2000. A universal primer binding site was introduced by template switching, and a unique molecular identifier was present in the final cDNA, enabling accurate counting of TCR cDNA molecules. Specific primers in the conserved constant-segment region were used to synthesize first-strand cDNA for the TCR alpha and beta chains. To control for contamination, every cDNA library was double barcoded, receiving both a SMART-Mk sample barcode and Illumina barcodes. TruSeq adapter sequences and Illumina sample barcodes were added in two successive PCR steps. The Illumina HiSeq platform was used with custom primers to sequence TCR alpha and beta cDNA libraries. The authors' analysis ran thus. MiGEC processed the raw reads to extract unique molecular identifiers, while MiXCR was used to determine the CDR3 positions. For each individual, recombination models were inferred using an EM algorithm with the repgenHMM and IGoR tools. Shared clonotypes were analyzed with the tcR package in R, and sharing was normalized by the product of cloneset sizes. To study raw recombination without the effects of thymic and clonal selection, out-of-frame nonproductive sequences were analyzed. TCRdb reanalyzed the raw reads on its own, using fastp at Q25 for trimming and MiXCR for clone calling, and kept in-frame beta chains. For every CDR3 protein sequence, its rows merge into one entry that carries the most common genes and DNA. None of the V and J calls come from the authors' own analysis; TCRdb made them. The sample contains approximately 470,000 distinct CDR3 sequences, approximately 14% of them found a single time. The ten largest clones take up 0.5% to 0.65% of the sample.

This sample was also put to use in a study of yellow fever vaccine responses in identical twins. Taken from the second paper: According to the authors, the vaccine-induced T cell response in identical twins seemed to be partly convergent and partly specific to each individual. Focusing on identical twins, the study followed the T cell clones that responded to the vaccine, and did so with precision.

The sequencing input was CD4+ T cells sorted from blood. The clonotype comes from a young woman in good health. Rearrangement joined TRBV28 to TRBJ2-3; a tentative D match to TRBD1 spans 5 bases. The sequenced DNA is TGTGCCAGCAGTTCGTCAGGGCGGAGCACAGATACGCAGTATTTT. This is translated as CASSSSGRSTDTQYF.